The T cell receptor beta chain described here comes from a study of blood T cell repertoires in COVID-19. This CDR3 region has 14 residues. CDR1 is LGHNA and CDR2 is YSLEER in the germline V gene. The V end was cut by 8 bases, the J end by 5 bases, with 15 bases between. Some clones are missing from TCRdb's copy, which holds only in-frame ones; the method was immunoSEQ multiplex PCR. The data show more than 250,000 clones, 70% to 90% seen once. This clone was recorded once. The receptor was isolated from a human donor in a cohort sampled during active COVID-19. The specimen sequenced was peripheral blood. The V gene is TRBV4-3, the J gene TRBJ1-4; maybe TRBD1 (6 bases). CDR3 nucleotides: TGCGCCAGCGCTCTGGGGGCAGGGAATGAAAAACTGTTTTTT. Protein: CASALGAGNEKLFF.